Sequencing of this TCR beta chain was carried out in a study of cytomegalovirus exposure and HLA in healthy donors. Overall study results and limits: As a later analysis showed, several of the most significant clusters appeared to be linked to common viral pathogens. Later work found most CMV-associated TCR beta chains apparently HLA-restricted. A later analysis found TCR association rates differed by HLA locus, highest for DRB1 and lowest for HLA-C.

Germline CDR1 MGHRA, CDR2 YSYEKL. The CDR3 is 15 residues long. The junction had 1 base not matched to a gene; V was cut back by 2 bases and J by 3 bases. For this clone: The antigen is not known.

Use of 60 Vbeta and 13 Jbeta primers characterized the PCR. Some clones are missing from TCRdb's copy, which holds only in-frame ones; the method was immunoSEQ multiplex PCR. The table records 100,000 to 150,000 clones, just under 75% of them present only once. Sequences were obtained from PBMCs. This receptor was taken from a middle-aged man in good health and CMV-seropositive. V is TRBV4-1 and J is TRBJ2-1; 10 positions agree with TRBD2. This CDR3 reads CASSQLAGVYNEQFF. CDR3 DNA sequence: TGCGCCAGCAGCCAACTAGCGGGAGTCTACAATGAGCAGTTCTTC.